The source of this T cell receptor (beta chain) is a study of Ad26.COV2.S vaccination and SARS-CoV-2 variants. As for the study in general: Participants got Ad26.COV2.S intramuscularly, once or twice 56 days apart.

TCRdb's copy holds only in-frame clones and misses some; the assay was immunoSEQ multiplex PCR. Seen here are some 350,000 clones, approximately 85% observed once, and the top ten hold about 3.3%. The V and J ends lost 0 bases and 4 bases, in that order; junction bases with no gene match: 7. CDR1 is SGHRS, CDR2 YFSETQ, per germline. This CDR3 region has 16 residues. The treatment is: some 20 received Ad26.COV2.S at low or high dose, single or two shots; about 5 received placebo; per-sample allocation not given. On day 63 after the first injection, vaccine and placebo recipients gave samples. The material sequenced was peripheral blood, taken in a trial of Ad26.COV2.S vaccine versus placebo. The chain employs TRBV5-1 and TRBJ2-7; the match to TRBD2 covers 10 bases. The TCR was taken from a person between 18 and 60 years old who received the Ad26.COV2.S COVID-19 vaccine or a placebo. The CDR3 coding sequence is TGCGCCAGCAGCTTGGTAACGAGCGGGGGGGCGTACGAGCAGTACTTC. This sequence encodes CASSLVTSGGAYEQYF.